Reported below is one TCR beta chain. Antigen unknown. The entry originates in a study of T cell responses to AZD1222 COVID-19 vaccine. Trimming shortened V by 8 bases and J by 7 bases, and 20 bases separated the two germline ends. The CDR3 consists of 15 residues. CDR1 MNHEY and CDR2 SVGAGI come from the germline V gene. Study conclusions and caveats: Donor demographics were predominantly white British with a female majority; clonal diversity may be underestimated. Reports say nearly half of spike-specific TCRs go after unmutated variant regions.

Libraries were prepared by immunoSEQ multiplex PCR; TCRdb keeps only in-frame clonotypes and omits some of them. Of 150,000 to 200,000 clones listed, approximately 91% are singletons. This receptor was identified in an adult in good health. This specimen was peripheral blood, taken on day 0 of AZD1222 vaccination. The V call is TRBV6-5, the J call TRBJ1-4, with D unresolved. The CDR3 spells CASSREKGRVEKLFF. The CDR3 DNA sequence: TGTGCCAGCTCACGGGAGAAAGGACGAGTTGAAAAACTGTTTTTT.